This paragraph covers one T cell receptor beta chain sequence. What it binds is unknown. CDR3 length: 14 amino acids. With 4 bases removed from V and 6 bases from J, the gap between germline ends came to 15 bases. In germline, CDR1 is MDHEN, CDR2 SYDVKM. The sample is drawn from a study of T cell responses to AZD1222 COVID-19 vaccine. TCRdb's copy holds only in-frame clones and misses some; the assay was immunoSEQ multiplex PCR. The table lists about 160,000 clones, 92% of them singletons. Study findings and constraints: The repertoires were collected only after the peak T cell response. The breadth and depth of Spike-specific TCRs increased once two AZD1222 doses had been given. Nearly half of spike-specific TCRs reportedly go after variant regions that carry no mutations. Donors were chiefly white British, with a greater number of females, and clonal diversity was perhaps underestimated.

This clonotype was obtained from an adult in good health. This sample comprised peripheral blood, obtained on day 0 of MenACWY control vaccination. V and J are TRBV28 and TRBJ1-2; no clear D. CDR3 nucleotides: TGTGCCAGCAGTTCCGCGGGGAGACTACATGGCTACACCTTC. It yields the protein CASSSAGRLHGYTF.